A selection of T cell receptor beta chains follows, all from one sample in a study of cytomegalovirus exposure and HLA in healthy donors. The protocol was immunoSEQ multiplex PCR, while the TCRdb copy is restricted to in-frame clones and leaves out a portion. The table lists some 64,000 clones. Specimen: PBMCs. The receptors stem from a woman in her thirties in good health and CMV-seronegative. Each CDR3 is given with its conserved first and last residue. Fields, in order: V gene, J gene, D gene, CDR3 DNA, CDR3 protein. A D gene is named only where the DNA matches it firmly.

V gene: TRBV4-2; J gene: TRBJ1-4; D gene: .; CDR3 DNA: TGTGCCAGCAGCCGTGGACTGGCTGAAAAACTGTTTTTT; CDR3 protein: CASSRGLAEKLFF
V gene: TRBV5-4; J gene: TRBJ1-1; D gene: .; CDR3 DNA: TGTGCCAGCAGCTCCGATGAGCGGAGGATGAACACTGAAGCTTTCTTT; CDR3 protein: CASSSDERRMNTEAFF
V gene: TRBV6-5; J gene: TRBJ2-1; D gene: .; CDR3 DNA: TGTGCCAGCAGTTACGAGGGAGGTCCCTACAATGAGCAGTTCTTC; CDR3 protein: CASSYEGGPYNEQFF
V gene: TRBV7-9; J gene: TRBJ2-7; D gene: .; CDR3 DNA: TGTGCCAGCAGCTTCGGGCTAGCTAGCGAGCAGTACTTC; CDR3 protein: CASSFGLASEQYF
V gene: TRBV19; J gene: TRBJ2-5; D gene: .; CDR3 DNA: TGTGCCAGTAGTATTTCCAGGGCTCGGCAAGAGACCCAGTACTTC; CDR3 protein: CASSISRARQETQYF
V gene: TRBV7-8; J gene: TRBJ2-5; D gene: .; CDR3 DNA: TGTGCCAGCAGCTTAGGTTCGGTAGAGAGAGAGACCCAGTACTTC; CDR3 protein: CASSLGSVERETQYF
V gene: TRBV6-6; J gene: TRBJ2-2; D gene: .; CDR3 DNA: TGTGCCAGCAGTTACTCCGCGCCGGGGGTCCCCGGGGAGCTGTTTTTT; CDR3 protein: CASSYSAPGVPGELFF
V gene: TRBV28; J gene: TRBJ1-1; D gene: TRBD1; CDR3 DNA: TGTGCCAGCAGTTTGGGACAGTTCACTGAAGCTTTCTTT; CDR3 protein: CASSLGQFTEAFF
V gene: TRBV28; J gene: TRBJ1-2; D gene: .; CDR3 DNA: TGTGCCAGCAGTACCCGCTTTACAGTATACTATGGCTACACCTTC; CDR3 protein: CASSTRFTVYYGYTF
V gene: TRBV6-5; J gene: TRBJ2-7; D gene: TRBD1; CDR3 DNA: TGTGCCAGCAGTTTACCGGGACAGGGGAACTACGAGCAGTACTTC; CDR3 protein: CASSLPGQGNYEQYF
V gene: TRBV6-5; J gene: TRBJ2-5; D gene: TRBD1; CDR3 DNA: TGTGCCAGTCGACAGGGGGGGGGAGAGACCCAGTACTTC; CDR3 protein: CASRQGGGETQYF
V gene: TRBV27; J gene: TRBJ1-1; D gene: TRBD1; CDR3 DNA: TGTGCCAGCCGAATCGGGACAGGGGCCATGAACACTGAAGCTTTCTTT; CDR3 protein: CASRIGTGAMNTEAFF
V gene: TRBV28; J gene: TRBJ1-2; D gene: TRBD1; CDR3 DNA: TGTGCCAGCAGTTTCCCAACCGGGACAGGGTATGGCTACACCTTC; CDR3 protein: CASSFPTGTGYGYTF
V gene: TRBV4-3; J gene: TRBJ1-6; D gene: TRBD1; CDR3 DNA: TGCGCCAGCAGCCAAGAAATGGAGACAGGGGGCTCACCCCTCCACTTT; CDR3 protein: CASSQEMETGGSPLHF
V gene: TRBV9; J gene: TRBJ2-7; D gene: .; CDR3 DNA: TGTGCCAGCAGCGTAGCTCCCCTCTCCTACGAGCAGTACTTC; CDR3 protein: CASSVAPLSYEQYF
V gene: TRBV10-1; J gene: TRBJ2-7; D gene: .; CDR3 DNA: TGCGCCAGCAGCCCGGGACAAGACTACGAGCAGTACTTC; CDR3 protein: CASSPGQDYEQYF
V gene: TRBV29-1; J gene: TRBJ1-2; D gene: TRBD1; CDR3 DNA: TGCAGCGTTGTAGGGGCGGGACAGGGTAAAAATCGATTC; CDR3 protein: CSVVGAGQGKNRF
V gene: TRBV7-9; J gene: TRBJ1-1; D gene: .; CDR3 DNA: TGTGCCAGCAGCTCCTACCCCCGGGACACTAACACTGAAGCTTTCTTT; CDR3 protein: CASSSYPRDTNTEAFF
V gene: TRBV27; J gene: TRBJ2-1; D gene: TRBD2; CDR3 DNA: TGTGCCAGCAGTTTAGGCGGGAGCGCCTACAATGAGCAGTTCTTC; CDR3 protein: CASSLGGSAYNEQFF
V gene: TRBV30; J gene: TRBJ2-1; D gene: TRBD2; CDR3 DNA: TGTGCCTGGGCCGGACTAGCCGGCAATGAGCAGTTCTTC; CDR3 protein: CAWAGLAGNEQFF
V gene: TRBV6-5; J gene: TRBJ1-1; D gene: .; CDR3 DNA: TGTGCCAGCAGGCACCGGGGGTCGGGAACTGAAGCTTTCTTT; CDR3 protein: CASRHRGSGTEAFF
V gene: TRBV6-5; J gene: TRBJ1-6; D gene: .; CDR3 DNA: TGTGCCAGCAGTTACAGGGGTTATTCACCCCTCCACTTT; CDR3 protein: CASSYRGYSPLHF
V gene: TRBV5-4; J gene: TRBJ1-2; D gene: .; CDR3 DNA: TGTGCCAGCAGCCCCCAGTTCGGGGTAAGCTATGGCTACACCTTC; CDR3 protein: CASSPQFGVSYGYTF
V gene: TRBV18; J gene: TRBJ1-1; D gene: .; CDR3 DNA: TGTGCCAGCTCACCACCGCCGGGGGGAACTGAAGCTTTCTTT; CDR3 protein: CASSPPPGGTEAFF
V gene: TRBV5-6; J gene: TRBJ1-5; D gene: TRBD1; CDR3 DNA: TGTGCCAGCAGCTTCCGGGACAGGGGGTCTCAGCCCCAGCATTTT; CDR3 protein: CASSFRDRGSQPQHF
V gene: TRBV30; J gene: TRBJ1-2; D gene: .; CDR3 DNA: TGTGCCTCCGTTAATCGACAGAATAATGGCTACACCTTC; CDR3 protein: CASVNRQNNGYTF
V gene: TRBV7-8; J gene: TRBJ1-1; D gene: .; CDR3 DNA: TGTGCCAGCAGCTTAGGAGCAGGGATCGCTGAAGCTTTCTTT; CDR3 protein: CASSLGAGIAEAFF
V gene: TRBV6-5; J gene: TRBJ1-5; D gene: .; CDR3 DNA: TGTGCCAGCAGTTTAAGGCCGTCCGAGGGTCAGCCCCAGCATTTT; CDR3 protein: CASSLRPSEGQPQHF
V gene: TRBV30; J gene: TRBJ1-4; D gene: TRBD1; CDR3 DNA: TGTGCCTGGAGACCCACACAGGGGCGGGGTGAAAAACTGTTTTTT; CDR3 protein: CAWRPTQGRGEKLFF